Below are 5 T cell receptor beta chains sequenced from a single sample in a study of resident and recirculating memory T cells in vitiligo. This table comes from immunoSEQ multiplex PCR, and its TCRdb copy is limited to in-frame clones, with some not included. The table shows tens of thousands of clones, with about 90% occurring only once. The sequenced material came from blood. Every receptor here comes from a male donor with vitiligo.

This clone was found once. The chain recombines TRBV5-1 with TRBJ2-7; 8 bases are a match to TRBD2. J lost 1 base, V lost 0 bases, and 3 bases had no gene match. Germline CDR1 SGHRS, CDR2 YFSETQ. The length of the CDR3 is 15 residues. As DNA, the CDR3 is TGCGCCAGCAGCTTGGTTAGCGGGGTTTCCTACGAGCAGTACTTC. Translation gives CASSLVSGVSYEQYF. The full variable domain, completed using reference TRBV5-1 and TRBJ2-7, is KAGVTQTPRYLIKTRGQQVTLSCSPISGHRSVSWYQQTPGQGLQFLFEYFSETQRNKGNFPGRFSGRQFSNSRSEMNVSTLELGDSALYLCASSLVSGVSYEQYFGPGTRLTVT.

This sequence joins TRBV6-6 and TRBJ1-4, with a tentative D call TRBD1 (6 bases). The CDR3 totals 13 residues. The germline CDR1 and CDR2 sequences are MNHNY and SVGAGI (reference sequence). V dropped 6 bases and J dropped 7 bases, with 12 bases sitting between them. The CDR3 sequence is CASSRGWGEKLFF. CDR3 bases: TGTGCCAGCAGCAGGGGTTGGGGTGAAAAACTGTTTTTT.

V and J are TRBV4-3 and TRBJ2-3; D perhaps matches TRBD2 (6 bases). Per the germline V gene, CDR1 is LGHNA and CDR2 is YSLEER. V dropped 0 bases and J dropped 3 bases, with 19 bases sitting between them. The CDR3 runs 18 residues. The CDR3 loop reads CASSQDAPGLLLTDTQYF. The CDR3, as DNA: TGCGCCAGCAGCCAAGATGCACCGGGACTCCTACTGACAGATACGCAGTATTTT.

This clone was picked up one time. J is TRBJ1-3 and V is TRBV6-1, with a weak D call TRBD1 (5 bases). CDR3 length: 15 residues. V was clipped by 1 base and J by 3 bases, with 10 bases between them. Germline V gene lookup returns CDR1 MNHNS and CDR2 SASEGT. The CDR3 sequence is CASSEDRWGGNTIYF. CDR3 in DNA: TGTGCCAGCAGTGAAGACAGGTGGGGTGGAAACACCATATATTTT.

CDR3 protein: CASSLITSGRADTQYF. The CDR3 coding sequence is TGTGCCAGCAGTTTAATCACTAGCGGGCGCGCAGATACGCAGTATTTT. The chain is built from TRBV28 and TRBJ2-3; 9 bases align to TRBD2. Germline V gene lookup returns CDR1 MDHEN and CDR2 SYDVKM. This CDR3 is 16 amino acids long. V lost 2 bases, J lost 4 bases, and 7 bases stayed unmatched.